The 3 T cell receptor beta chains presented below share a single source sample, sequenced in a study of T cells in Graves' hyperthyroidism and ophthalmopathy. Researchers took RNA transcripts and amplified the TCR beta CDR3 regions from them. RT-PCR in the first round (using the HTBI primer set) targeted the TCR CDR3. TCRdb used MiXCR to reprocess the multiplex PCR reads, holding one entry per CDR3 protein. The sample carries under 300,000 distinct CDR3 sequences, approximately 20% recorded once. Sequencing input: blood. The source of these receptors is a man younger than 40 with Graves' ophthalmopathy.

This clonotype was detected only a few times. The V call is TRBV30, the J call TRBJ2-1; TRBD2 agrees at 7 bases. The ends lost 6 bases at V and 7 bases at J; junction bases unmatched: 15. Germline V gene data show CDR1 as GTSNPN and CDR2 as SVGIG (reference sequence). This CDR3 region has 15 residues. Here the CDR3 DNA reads TGTGCCTGCTCGACCGGGACTACCTTAGGAAATGAGCAGTTCTTC. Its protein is CACSTGTTLGNEQFF.

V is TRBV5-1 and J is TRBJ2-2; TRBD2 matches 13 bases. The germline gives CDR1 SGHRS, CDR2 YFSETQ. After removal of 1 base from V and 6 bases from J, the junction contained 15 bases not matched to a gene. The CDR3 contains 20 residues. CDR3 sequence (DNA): TGCGCCAGCAGCTTGTCACCGGGACTAGCGGGATTCAGATGGGCCGGGGAGCTGTTTTTT. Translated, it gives CASSLSPGLAGFRWAGELFF. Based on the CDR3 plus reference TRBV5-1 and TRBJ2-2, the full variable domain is KAGVTQTPRYLIKTRGQQVTLSCSPISGHRSVSWYQQTPGQGLQFLFEYFSETQRNKGNFPGRFSGRQFSNSRSEMNVSTLELGDSALYLCASSLSPGLAGFRWAGELFFGEGSRLTVL.

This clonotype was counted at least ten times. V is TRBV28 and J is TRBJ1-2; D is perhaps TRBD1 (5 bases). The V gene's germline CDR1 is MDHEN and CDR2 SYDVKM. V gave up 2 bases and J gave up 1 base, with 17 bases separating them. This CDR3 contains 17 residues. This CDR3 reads CASSLKGTRGLNYGYTF. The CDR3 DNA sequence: TGTGCCAGCAGTTTAAAAGGGACGAGGGGCCTTAACTATGGCTACACCTTC.